This TCR beta chain is drawn from a study of T cell responses to AZD1222 COVID-19 vaccine. From germline, CDR1 is SGHTS and CDR2 YDEGEE. This CDR3 has 17 amino acids. Trimming pared 4 bases from V and 4 bases from J, leaving 22 bases between. Generated by immunoSEQ multiplex PCR, the TCRdb table keeps only in-frame clones and is missing some. Among 150,000 or so clones listed, roughly nine tenths were seen once. The source material was peripheral blood, sampled on day 0 of AZD1222 vaccination. The TCR originated in an adult in good health. The chain employs TRBV5-8 and TRBJ2-3; D might be TRBD1 (5 bases). The CDR3 loop reads CASSEFAGHLGPDTQYF. CDR3 DNA sequence: TGTGCCAGCAGCGAGTTCGCAGGACACTTAGGGCCAGATACGCAGTATTTT.